Given below is one T cell receptor (beta chain) in context. Its antigen is unidentified. The V gene's germline CDR1 is ENHRY and CDR2 SYGVKD. V shed 7 bases and J shed 1 base, with 11 bases lying between them. The CDR3 has 13 amino acids. The record originates from a study of cytomegalovirus exposure and HLA in healthy donors. PCR primers comprised 60 Vbeta and 13 Jbeta primers. In the authors' workflow: In a later analysis, the count reached 80 million or so unique TCR beta chains, with roughly 9.9 million shared. Assay: immunoSEQ multiplex PCR; the TCRdb copy retains only in-frame clones and omits some. V, J and clone size were drawn from that table, and D and trimming were deduced from the DNA. The sample records some 150,000 clones, around 79% being singletons. The study, taken as a whole, reports: Rarity characterized most TCR sequences, yet some public TCRs appeared in many donors. Clonal expansion, a later analysis showed, was greater in HLA-associated TCR beta chains than in equally common others. About 87% or about 30% of the time was how often most TCR beta V segments were productive, according to an earlier analysis.

The gene calls are TRBV10-3 and TRBJ2-7; possibly TRBD1 for D (7 bases). The source is a middle-aged man in good health and CMV-seropositive. The source material was PBMCs. CDR3 sequence (DNA): TGTGCCATCAACAGGGGAGGATCCTACGAGCAGTACTTC. Translating it yields CAINRGGSYEQYF.